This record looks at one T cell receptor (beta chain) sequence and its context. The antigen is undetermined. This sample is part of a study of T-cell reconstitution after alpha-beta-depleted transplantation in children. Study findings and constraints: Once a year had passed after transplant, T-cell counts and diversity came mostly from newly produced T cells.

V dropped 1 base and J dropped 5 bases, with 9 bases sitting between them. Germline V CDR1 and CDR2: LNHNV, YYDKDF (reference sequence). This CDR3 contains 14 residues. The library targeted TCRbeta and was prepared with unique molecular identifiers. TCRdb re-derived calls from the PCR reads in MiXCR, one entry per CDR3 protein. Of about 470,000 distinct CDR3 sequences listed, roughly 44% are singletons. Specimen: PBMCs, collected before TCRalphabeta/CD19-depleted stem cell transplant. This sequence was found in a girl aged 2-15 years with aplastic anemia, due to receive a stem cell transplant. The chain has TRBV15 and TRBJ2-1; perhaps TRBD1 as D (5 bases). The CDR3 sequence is CATSRVFRDNEQFF. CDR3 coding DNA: TGTGCCACCAGCAGAGTGTTCAGGGACAATGAGCAGTTCTTC.